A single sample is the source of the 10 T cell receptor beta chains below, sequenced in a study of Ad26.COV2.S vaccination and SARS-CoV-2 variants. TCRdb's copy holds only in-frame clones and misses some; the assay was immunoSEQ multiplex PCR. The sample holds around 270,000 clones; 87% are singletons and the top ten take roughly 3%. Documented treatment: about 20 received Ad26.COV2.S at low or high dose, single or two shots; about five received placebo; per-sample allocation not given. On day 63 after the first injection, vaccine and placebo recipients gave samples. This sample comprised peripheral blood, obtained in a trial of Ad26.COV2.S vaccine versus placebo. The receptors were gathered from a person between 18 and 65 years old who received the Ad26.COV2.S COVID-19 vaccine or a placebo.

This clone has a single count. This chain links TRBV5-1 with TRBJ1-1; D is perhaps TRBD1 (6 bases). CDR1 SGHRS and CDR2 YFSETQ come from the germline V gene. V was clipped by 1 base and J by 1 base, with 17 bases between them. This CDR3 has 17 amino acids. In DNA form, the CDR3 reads TGCGCCAGCAGCTTGAACCCTGGACAGTGGGCGAACACTGAAGCTTTCTTT. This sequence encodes CASSLNPGQWANTEAFF. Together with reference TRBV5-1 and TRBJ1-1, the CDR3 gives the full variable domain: KAGVTQTPRYLIKTRGQQVTLSCSPISGHRSVSWYQQTPGQGLQFLFEYFSETQRNKGNFPGRFSGRQFSNSRSEMNVSTLELGDSALYLCASSLNPGQWANTEAFFGQGTRLTVV.

CDR3 bases: TGCGCCAGCAGCCCACAGGGGGCACGAGGCTACACCTTC. Its protein is CASSPQGARGYTF. This chain uses TRBV5-1 with TRBJ1-2; 9 bases line up with TRBD1. Germline trimming cut 4 bases from V and 8 bases from J; bases unmatched to any gene: 6. Germline assignment: CDR1 SGHRS and CDR2 YFSETQ. The CDR3 runs 13 residues.

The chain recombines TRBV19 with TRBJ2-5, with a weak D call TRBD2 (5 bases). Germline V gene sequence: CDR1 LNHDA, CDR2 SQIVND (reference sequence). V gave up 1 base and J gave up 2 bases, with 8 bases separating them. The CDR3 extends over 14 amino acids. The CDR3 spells CASSIGLSQETQYF. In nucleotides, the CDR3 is TGTGCCAGTAGTATAGGACTATCACAAGAGACCCAGTACTTC.

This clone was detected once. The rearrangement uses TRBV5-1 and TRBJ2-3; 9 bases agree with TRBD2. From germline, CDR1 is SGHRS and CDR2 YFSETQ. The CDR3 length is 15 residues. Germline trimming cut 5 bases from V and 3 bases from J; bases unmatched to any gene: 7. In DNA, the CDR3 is TGCGCCAGCAGGGCGGGACTAGCCCCAACAGATACGCAGTATTTT. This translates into CASRAGLAPTDTQYF.

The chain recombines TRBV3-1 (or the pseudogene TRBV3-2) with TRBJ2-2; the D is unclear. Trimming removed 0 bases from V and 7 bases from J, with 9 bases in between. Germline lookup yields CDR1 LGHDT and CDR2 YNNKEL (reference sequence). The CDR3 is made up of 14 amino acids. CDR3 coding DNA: TGTGCCAGCAGCCAAGATCAATGGGGCGGGGAGCTGTTTTTT. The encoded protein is CASSQDQWGGELFF.

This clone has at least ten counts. CDR3 DNA: TGTGCCAGCAGTAGAGGGATGAACACTGAAGCTTTCTTT. Protein sequence: CASSRGMNTEAFF. The chain recombines TRBV6-5 with TRBJ1-1; D gene ambiguous. Trimming removed 5 bases at V and 0 bases at J, with 7 bases between. Germline V gene lookup returns CDR1 MNHEY and CDR2 SVGAGI. The CDR3 covers 13 residues.

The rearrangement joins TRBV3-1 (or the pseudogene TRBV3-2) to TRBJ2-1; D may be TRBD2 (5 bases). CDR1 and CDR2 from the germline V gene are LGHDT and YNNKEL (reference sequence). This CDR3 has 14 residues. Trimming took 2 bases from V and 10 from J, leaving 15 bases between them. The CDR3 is CASSQSVNREEQFF. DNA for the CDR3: TGTGCCAGCAGCCAATCCGTCAACCGGGAAGAGCAGTTCTTC.

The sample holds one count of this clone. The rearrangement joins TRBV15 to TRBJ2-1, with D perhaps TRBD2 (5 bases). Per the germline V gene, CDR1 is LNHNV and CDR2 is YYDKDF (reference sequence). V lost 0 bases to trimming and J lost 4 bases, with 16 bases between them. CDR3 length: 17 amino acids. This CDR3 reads CATSRDHRTGIYNEQFF. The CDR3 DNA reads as TGTGCCACCAGCAGAGATCACCGGACTGGGATTTACAATGAGCAGTTCTTC.

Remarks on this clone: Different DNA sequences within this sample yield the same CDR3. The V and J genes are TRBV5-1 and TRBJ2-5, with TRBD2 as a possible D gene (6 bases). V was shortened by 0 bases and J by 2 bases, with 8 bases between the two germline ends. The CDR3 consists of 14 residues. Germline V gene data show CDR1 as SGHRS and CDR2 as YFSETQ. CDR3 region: CASSLVGGQETQYF. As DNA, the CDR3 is TGCGCCAGCAGCTTGGTTGGGGGGCAAGAGACCCAGTACTTC.

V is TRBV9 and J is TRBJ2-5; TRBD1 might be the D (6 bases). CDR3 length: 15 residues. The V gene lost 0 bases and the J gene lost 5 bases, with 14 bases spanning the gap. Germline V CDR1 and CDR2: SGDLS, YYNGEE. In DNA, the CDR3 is TGTGCCAGCAGCGTAGACCTAGGTAGGGGGGAGACCCAGTACTTC. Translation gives CASSVDLGRGETQYF.